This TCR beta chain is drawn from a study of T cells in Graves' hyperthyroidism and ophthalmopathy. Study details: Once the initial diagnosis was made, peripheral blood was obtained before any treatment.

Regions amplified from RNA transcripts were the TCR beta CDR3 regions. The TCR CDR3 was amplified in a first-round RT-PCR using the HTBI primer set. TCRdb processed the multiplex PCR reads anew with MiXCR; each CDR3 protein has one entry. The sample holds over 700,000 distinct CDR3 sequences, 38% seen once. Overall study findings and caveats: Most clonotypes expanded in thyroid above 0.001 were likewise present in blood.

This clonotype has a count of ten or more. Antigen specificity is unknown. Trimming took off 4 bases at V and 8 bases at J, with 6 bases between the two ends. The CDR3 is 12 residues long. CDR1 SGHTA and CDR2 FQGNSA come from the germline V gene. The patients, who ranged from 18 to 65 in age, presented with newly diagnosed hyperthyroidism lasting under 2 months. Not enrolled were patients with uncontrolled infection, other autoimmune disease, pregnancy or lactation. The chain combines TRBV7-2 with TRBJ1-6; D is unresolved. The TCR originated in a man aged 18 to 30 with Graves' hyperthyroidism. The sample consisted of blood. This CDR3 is CASSSSYSPLHF. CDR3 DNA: TGTGCCAGCAGCTCAAGCTATTCACCCCTCCACTTT.